A single sample gave rise to the 15 T cell receptor beta chains below, sequenced in a study of CD8+CD57+ T cells in acquired aplastic anemia. For CDR3 and TCR beta VDJ profiling, genomic DNA was the template used. TCRdb reprocessed the reads with MiXCR, giving one entry per CDR3 protein. Among approximately 380,000 distinct CDR3 sequences, roughly 68% were seen once, and the ten largest hold 3% to 4.5%. Source material: sorted CD4+, CD8+, or CD8+CD57+ T cells (not recorded which) from PBMCs. These receptors were collected from a human donor in good health, serving as a control.

This clonotype was recorded a few times. The rearrangement joins TRBV29-1 to TRBJ1-5; D is unresolved. The V end was cut by 4 bases, the J end by 6 bases, with 10 bases between. This CDR3 comprises 12 residues. Germline CDR1 and CDR2: SQVTM and ANQGSEA. The CDR3 DNA reads TGCAGCGTTGGGACCTCGTTTCAGCCCCAGCATTTT. Protein product: CSVGTSFQPQHF. The full variable domain, in which reference TRBV29-1 and TRBJ1-5 provide the parts outside the CDR3, is SAVISQKPSRDICQRGTSLTIQCQVDSQVTMMFWYRQQPGQSLTLIATANQGSEATYESGFVIDKFPISRPNLTFSTLTVSNMSPEDSSIYLCSVGTSFQPQHFGDGTRLSIL.

The rearrangement uses TRBV7-9 and TRBJ1-5; D gene ambiguous. CDR3 size: 14 residues. The V gene lost 5 bases and the J gene lost 1 base, with 9 bases spanning the gap. Germline CDR1 and CDR2: SEHNR and FQNEAQ (reference sequence). CDR3 nucleotide sequence: TGTGCCAGCAGCCCACTGGGCAGCAATCAGCCCCAGCATTTT. Translation: CASSPLGSNQPQHF.

This chain links TRBV19 with TRBJ1-5; D gene ambiguous. V lost 3 bases and J lost 1, with 10 bases in between. The CDR3 extends over 15 amino acids. Germline V CDR1 and CDR2: LNHDA, SQIVND (reference sequence). CDR3 residues: CASSIAFMSNQPQHF. The CDR3 nucleotides read TGTGCCAGTAGTATTGCCTTTATGAGCAATCAGCCCCAGCATTTT.

Note on this clonotype: Being one base from a much bigger clone, this may be a read error. It is likely a read error, because the conserved phenylalanine at the end of the CDR3 is missing. This chain links TRBV6-2 or TRBV6-3 with TRBJ1-1; a weak D match, TRBD1 (5 bases). Germline V CDR1 and CDR2: MNHEY, SVGEGT. The CDR3 has 13 amino acids. Deletions cut 10 bases from V and 3 bases from J, with 15 bases between. CDR3 in amino acids: CATYGAGYTEAFS. The CDR3 DNA follows: TGTGCCACGTACGGGGCTGGGTACACTGAAGCTTTCTCT.

For this clonotype: Sequence at one end of the junction differs from germline and may be a read error. The V and J genes are TRBV11-2 and TRBJ1-6; tentatively, D is TRBD1 (5 bases). Germline V gene lookup returns CDR1 SGHAT and CDR2 FQNNGV. The CDR3 has 15 amino acids. CDR3 residues: CASSHGGEADAPPHF. The CDR3, as DNA: TGTGCCAGCAGCCACGGAGGGGAGGCAGACGCACCCCCCCACTTT.

This chain connects TRBV20-1 to TRBJ1-3; 12 bases map to TRBD1. Germline V CDR1 and CDR2: DFQATT, SNEGSKA (reference sequence). There are 18 residues in the CDR3. The J segment lost 8 bases and the V segment lost 2 bases, leaving 16 bases of the junction unmatched. The DNA for the CDR3 is TGCAGTGCTAGAATTACCGGGACAGGGGGCAACTATGGCTACACCATATATTTT. As protein: CSARITGTGGNYGYTIYF.

This clonotype was picked up one time. The conserved closing phenylalanine or tryptophan is absent in this CDR3, likely reflecting a read error. The DNA is omitted, as the CDR3 cannot be located on it reliably, and the CDR3 follows TCRdb's listing. The genes are TRBV7-3 and TRBJ1-2. Germline CDR1 SGHTA, CDR2 FQGTGA. The CDR3 is 13 amino acids in total, end residues counted. The CDR3 protein is CASSLRSRTDTKY.

The chain links TRBV15 to TRBJ2-7; TRBD1 aligns across 7 bases. Germline V gene lookup returns CDR1 LNHNV and CDR2 YYDKDF (reference sequence). The V segment lost 1 base and the J segment 1 base; nucleotides outside the gene matches: 4. This CDR3 has 15 amino acids. The CDR3 sequence: CATSRVVDRSYEQYF. In DNA, the CDR3 is TGTGCCACCAGCAGAGTGGTGGACAGGTCCTACGAGCAGTACTTC.

The genes are TRBV2 and TRBJ1-2, with D tentatively TRBD1 (6 bases). V was cut by 5 bases and J by 6 bases, with 16 bases left in between. The CDR3 is 14 residues long. The germline gives CDR1 SNHLY, CDR2 FYNNEI. The DNA for the CDR3 is TGTGCCAGCAGTTACAAGGGGGGGTCGGATGGCTACACCTTC. It translates to CASSYKGGSDGYTF.

This clonotype was observed at least ten times. The chain has TRBV19 and TRBJ1-2; D might be TRBD1 (5 bases). The CDR3 sequence is 13 residues long. Trimming took 6 bases from V and 5 from J, leaving 13 bases between them. In germline, CDR1 is LNHDA, CDR2 SQIVND (reference sequence). The CDR3 DNA reads as TGTGCCAGTAGGCTTCGGGGGAATTATGGCTACACCTTC. This sequence encodes CASRLRGNYGYTF.

The gene calls are TRBV20-1 and TRBJ2-6; TRBD1 is a possible D gene (5 bases). The germline V gene has CDR1 DFQATT and CDR2 SNEGSKA (reference sequence). V dropped 0 bases and J dropped 2 bases, with 17 bases sitting between them. This CDR3 region has 18 residues. The CDR3 DNA follows: TGCAGTGCTAGAGATCCTCTCGGACACCTCCCTGGGGCCAACGTCCTGACTTTC. It encodes CSARDPLGHLPGANVLTF.

This clonotype was picked up many times. This chain joins TRBV2 and TRBJ1-3; D unresolved. Germline CDR1 SNHLY, CDR2 FYNNEI. V lost 6 bases, J lost 0 bases, and 18 bases lay in between. This CDR3 is built from 17 residues. The CDR3 spells CASSRMNQASSGNTIYF. DNA of the CDR3: TGTGCCAGCAGCAGGATGAACCAAGCCTCCTCTGGAAACACCATATATTTT.

The gene calls are TRBV15 and TRBJ2-2; a possible D gene is TRBD2 (5 bases). V was trimmed by 6 bases and J by 6 bases, leaving 11 bases between them. Per germline, CDR1 LNHNV and CDR2 YYDKDF (reference sequence). The CDR3 is 13 residues long. Here the CDR3 DNA reads TGTGCCACCAGTTCGGGGTTACCCGGGGAGCTGTTTTTT. This translates into CATSSGLPGELFF. The whole variable domain, remainder taken from reference TRBV15 and TRBJ2-2, is DAMVIQNPRYQVTQFGKPVTLSCSQTLNHNVMYWYQQKSSQAPKLLFHYYDKDFNNEADTPDNFQSRRPNTSFCFLDIRSPGLGDTAMYLCATSSGLPGELFFGEGSRLTVL.

The genes are TRBV12-3 or TRBV12-4 and TRBJ2-5; no clear D. V gave up 6 bases and J gave up 2 bases, with 13 bases separating them. CDR3 length: 14 amino acids. The DNA of the CDR3 is TGTGCCAGCAGCCTGGACCTCCCTCAAGAGACCCAGTACTTC. Translation gives CASSLDLPQETQYF.

The chain combines TRBV9 with TRBJ1-1; 7 positions match TRBD1. The CDR3 length is 15 residues. Germline V gives CDR1 SGDLS, CDR2 YYNGEE. J lost 12 bases, V lost 4 bases, and 18 bases had no gene match. CDR3 DNA: TGTGCCAGCAGCCTAGCAGGGGACAGATACGCAGTATCTTTCTTT. This sequence encodes CASSLAGDRYAVSFF. Together with reference TRBV9 and TRBJ1-1, the CDR3 gives the full variable domain: DSGVTQTPKHLITATGQRVTLRCSPRSGDLSVYWYQQSLDQGLQFLIQYYNGEERAKGNILERFSAQQFPDLHSELNLSSLELGDSALYFCASSLAGDRYAVSFFGQGTRLTVV.